This entry is about one TCR beta chain. Its antigen is currently not known. No base quality information exists; no much larger clone differs at one position. This specimen belongs to a study of blood T cell repertoires in COVID-19 (dated by TCRdb to the early 2020s). In terms of the full investigation: Samples covering the acute and convalescent phases of COVID-19 were provided by collaborators in the United States, Italy and Spain. The repertoires were made available in a free public database intended to serve as a resource for research on the immune response to SARS-CoV-2. Where HLA class I and class II types were available, the types were taken from metadata supplied by the sample provider, not from assay-based typing. Deeply sampled blood TCRbeta repertoires from subjects exposed to, actively infected with, or recovered from COVID-19 were included in the dataset. The sample metadata nearly always contained a de-identified subject ID, COVID-19 status, age in years and sex. The material from the prospective study consisted of cDNA or gDNA derived from T cells, B-cell-depleted T cells, or PBMCs. The samples were drawn from two sources: the first 160 participants of the ongoing ImmuneRACE study, and 1,000 to 1,500 subjects contributed by 6 global collaborators. Paper-wide results and their limitations: The quantity of clinical and demographic metadata differed by source and by participant and was supplied without curation.

TCRbeta CDR3 regions were amplified from genomic DNA by means of the immunoSEQ Assay, a bias-controlled multiplex PCR. The authors processed their data as follows. Within the assay, amplification of reference gene primers was used to estimate how many nucleated cells each sample contained. Sequence reads were collapsed and filtered to measure the absolute abundance of every unique TCRbeta CDR3 rearrangement. For each sample, productive Simpson clonality was calculated as the square root of Simpson's diversity index over productive rearrangements. The table comes from immuneACCESS by way of TCRdb, which keeps in-frame sequences with V and J called. Part of the clones is missing from these tables; in studies checked, under half for an unresolved V gene and the rest for unknown reasons. V, J and clone size derive from that table, while D and trimming were established from the DNA sequence. The sample table holds a few hundred thousand clones, of which about 91% were seen once. Clones ranked in the top ten supply around 1.2% of the sample.

Enrolling through a virtual design, the prospective study's participants ranged in age from roughly 18 to 95 years and lived across roughly 24 United States geographic areas. In the prospective study, participants were assigned to cohorts based on the clinical history participants reported in a screening survey and a study questionnaire. In the prospective study, whole blood, serum and a nasopharyngeal or oropharyngeal swab were collected from each participant by mobile phlebotomists. Prospective study participants could optionally give additional blood draws and questionnaires over an approximately 2-month period. Before DNA extraction, blood samples from the prospective study were shipped at room temperature or frozen. The CDR3 covers 14 residues, taking in both the cysteine and the phenylalanine. Only CDR3 DNA is held: 42 bases, read in frame from base 1. Trimming takes 3 bases from V and 9 bases from J, and the germline ends sit 15 bases apart. CDR1 SGHAT and CDR2 FQNNGV are derived from the germline V gene.

The V and J genes are TRBV11-2 and TRBJ2-1; TRBD2 is perhaps the D gene, given 6 matching bases. Sequenced material: PBMCs or T cells enriched from blood (not recorded which). The sequence came from a woman between 40 and 55 years old with acute COVID-19. The CDR3 amino acid sequence is: CASSFVGGMSEQFF. At the DNA level, the sequence is TGTGCCAGCAGCTTTGTCGGCGGGATGAGTGAGCAGTTCTTC. With all but the CDR3 taken from the reference TRBV11-2 and TRBJ2-1 genes, the full variable domain is: EAGVAQSPRYKIIEKRQSVAFWCNPISGHATLYWYQQILGQGPKLLIQFQNNGVVDDSQLPKDRFSAERLKGVDSTLKIQPAKLEDSAVYLCASSFVGGMSEQFFGPGTRLTVL.